This passage covers 20 T cell receptor beta chains from one sample sequenced in a study of OX40 agonist ivuxolimab in advanced cancers. Clones were read by immunoSEQ multiplex PCR, and TCRdb kept only the in-frame ones, dropping some. Seen here are tens of thousands of clones, roughly 90% observed once, and the top ten hold roughly 0.98%. The sequencing here drew on CD4+ or CD8+ T cells sorted from blood, taken in a trial of the OX40 agonist ivuxolimab. The receptors come from an adult with an advanced solid tumor such as melanoma, head and neck, liver or kidney cancer.

The table lists this clone with a count of one. The CDR3 sequence: CASSRGPGYEQYF. The CDR3 coding sequence is TGTGCCAGCAGCAGGGGCCCGGGCTACGAGCAGTACTTC. The genes are TRBV7-3 and TRBJ2-5; perhaps TRBD1 as D (5 bases). TRBJ2-7 matches the DNA end more closely, so the J call is doubtful. Germline CDR1 reads SGHTA; CDR2 reads FQGTGA. The CDR3 is 13 residues long.

The chain is built from TRBV28 and TRBJ2-3; D possibly corresponds to TRBD1 (7 bases). The V gene lost 10 bases and the J gene lost 4 bases, with 18 bases spanning the gap. Germline CDR1 reads MDHEN; CDR2 reads SYDVKM. The CDR3 has 14 amino acids. DNA of the CDR3: TGTGCCATACGACAGGGAGGTTGGTCAGATACGCAGTATTTT. Protein: CAIRQGGWSDTQYF.

This chain connects TRBV5-1 to TRBJ2-2; 7 positions agree with TRBD1. From germline, CDR1 is SGHRS and CDR2 YFSETQ. This CDR3 has 13 residues. V shed 6 bases, J shed 4 bases, and the junction held 3 bases outside the gene matches. CDR3 amino acids: CASKQGTTGELFF. CDR3 coding DNA: TGCGCCAGCAAACAGGGGACCACCGGGGAGCTGTTTTTT.

The rearrangement joins TRBV27 to TRBJ2-3, with 7 nucleotides matching TRBD2. Looked up from germline, CDR1 is MNHEY and CDR2 is SMNVEV (reference sequence). The CDR3 covers 18 residues. V shed 11 bases, J shed 2 bases, and the junction held 22 bases outside the gene matches. In DNA form, the CDR3 reads TGTGCCTCCAACCCGGGACTAAAGCTTAGTCGGCACACAGATACGCAGTATTTT. This codes for CASNPGLKLSRHTDTQYF.

V usage is TRBV6-5 and J usage is TRBJ1-2; tentatively, D is TRBD1 (5 bases). This CDR3 has 13 amino acids. Trimming stripped 5 bases from V and 3 bases from J, with 10 bases between. From germline, CDR1 is MNHEY and CDR2 SVGAGI. As DNA, the CDR3 is TGTGCCAGCAGTGCAGGGTCTTACTATGGCTACACCTTC. Translating it yields CASSAGSYYGYTF.

The J gene is TRBJ2-7, the V gene TRBV5-4; D is unclear. Trimming cost V 4 bases and J 2 bases, with 16 bases left between them. The CDR3 runs 15 residues. From germline, CDR1 is SGHNT and CDR2 YYREEE (reference sequence). The CDR3 loop reads CASSPNWLGTYEQYF. The CDR3, as DNA: TGTGCCAGCAGCCCAAACTGGTTGGGGACCTACGAGCAGTACTTC.

The chain joins TRBV4-1 to TRBJ2-3; D possibly corresponds to TRBD2 (6 bases). The germline CDR1 and CDR2 sequences are MGHRA and YSYEKL. V lost 4 bases and J 5 bases, leaving 13 bases between the germline ends. The CDR3 has 14 amino acids. CDR3 amino acids: CASSRAEGKDTQYF. DNA of the CDR3: TGCGCCAGCAGCCGGGCGGAGGGAAAAGATACGCAGTATTTT.

The V call is TRBV28, the J call TRBJ1-5; TRBD1 might be the D (6 bases). V lost 6 bases to trimming and J lost 6 bases, with 15 bases between them. The CDR3 has 14 residues. CDR1 is MDHEN and CDR2 is SYDVKM in the germline V gene. The CDR3 sequence: CASRPTGLGQPQHF. The CDR3 DNA reads TGTGCCAGCAGACCTACAGGGCTGGGTCAGCCCCAGCATTTT.

The CDR3 region has the DNA TGTGCCAGCAGTTTGGCGACAGGGGCGAATTCACCCCTCCACTTT. It specifies CASSLATGANSPLHF. This chain links TRBV28 with TRBJ1-6; 8 bases agree with TRBD1. Germline V CDR1 and CDR2: MDHEN, SYDVKM. This CDR3 contains 15 residues. V gave up 3 bases and J gave up 7 bases; unmatched junction bases: 5. Based on the CDR3 plus reference TRBV28 and TRBJ1-6, the full variable domain is DVKVTQSSRYLVKRTGEKVFLECVQDMDHENMFWYRQDPGLGLRLIYFSYDVKMKEKGDIPEGYSVSREKKERFSLILESASTNQTSMYLCASSLATGANSPLHFGNGTRLTVT.

V is TRBV4-2 and J is TRBJ2-2; TRBD1 is a possible D gene (5 bases). The V gene lost 1 base and the J gene lost 4 bases, with 13 bases spanning the gap. The CDR3 totals 16 residues. Germline CDR1 LGHNA, CDR2 YNFKEQ. DNA of the CDR3: TGTGCCAGCAGCCAAGTTAAGGGGTCGAGCACCGGGGAGCTGTTTTTT. Translated: CASSQVKGSSTGELFF.

V and J are TRBV27 and TRBJ2-7; 9 positions match TRBD1. This CDR3 has 13 residues. The germline V gene encodes CDR1 MNHEY and CDR2 SMNVEV (reference sequence). J gave up 2 bases and V 6 bases, and 2 bases lay outside the gene matches. CDR3 nucleotides: TGTGCCAGCAGGAGACAGGGGGCCTACGAGCAGTACTTC. Protein product: CASRRQGAYEQYF.

The chain combines TRBV7-9 with TRBJ2-2, with 9 bases that match TRBD1. Germline V gene lookup returns CDR1 SEHNR and CDR2 FQNEAQ (reference sequence). CDR3 length: 16 amino acids. V was pared by 4 bases and J by 3 bases, with 6 bases of the junction left unmatched. The chain's CDR3 is CASSSGQGFYTGELFF. Here the CDR3 DNA reads TGTGCCAGCAGCTCGGGACAGGGATTTTACACCGGGGAGCTGTTTTTT.

The chain uses TRBV7-2 and TRBJ1-2; possibly TRBD1 for D (5 bases). Trimming stripped 4 bases from V and 0 bases from J, with 15 bases between. Germline V gene sequence: CDR1 SGHTA, CDR2 FQGNSA. This CDR3 comprises 16 residues. This chain's CDR3 is CASSSQGTQANYGYTF. The DNA of the CDR3 is TGTGCCAGCAGCTCCCAGGGTACTCAAGCTAACTATGGCTACACCTTC.

Notes on this clone: An end of the junction does not agree with germline; a read error may underlie this. This sequence joins TRBV7-2 and TRBJ1-3; D is uncertain. The CDR3 totals 12 residues. The germline V gene has CDR1 SGHTA and CDR2 FQGNSA. This chain's CDR3 is CVSSFLTNTIYF. CDR3 sequence (DNA): TGTGTCAGCAGCTTCTTGACAAACACCATATATTTT. The full variable domain, its missing parts supplied by reference TRBV7-2 and TRBJ1-3, is GAGVSQSPSNKVTEKGKDVELRCDPISGHTALYWYRQSLGQGLEFLIYFQGNSAPDKSGLPSDRFSAERTGGSVSTLTIQRTQQEDSAVYLCVSSFLTNTIYFGEGSWLTVV.

The rearrangement links TRBV11-2 to TRBJ1-5; 11 bases line up with TRBD1. CDR1 and CDR2 from the germline V gene are SGHAT and FQNNGV. V trimming: 5 bases; J trimming: 6 bases; junction bases outside the gene matches: 3. The CDR3 consists of 14 residues. CDR3 coding DNA: TGTGCCAGCAGCAAGGACAGGGGGCTTCAGCCCCAGCATTTT. Translation: CASSKDRGLQPQHF.

The genes are TRBV9 and TRBJ2-3; possible D gene TRBD1, 5 bases. Trimming shortened V by 3 bases and J by 6 bases, and 8 bases separated the two germline ends. The V gene's germline CDR1 is SGDLS and CDR2 YYNGEE. The CDR3 runs to 12 residues. CDR3 nucleotide sequence: TGTGCCAGCAGCGCGGCAGGGGATACGCAGTATTTT. This codes for CASSAAGDTQYF.

The table lists this clone with a count of one. The V and J genes are TRBV10-3 and TRBJ1-1, with TRBD1 matching 11 bases. The CDR3 is made up of 17 amino acids. Looked up from germline, CDR1 is ENHRY and CDR2 is SYGVKD. Trimming at V came to 5 bases and at J to 0 bases, leaving 8 bases not matched to a gene. CDR3 loop: CAISYSWDRGVNTEAFF. Here the CDR3 DNA reads TGTGCCATCAGTTATTCCTGGGACAGGGGGGTGAACACTGAAGCTTTCTTT.

The chain couples TRBV25-1 to TRBJ2-2, with 7 bases that match TRBD2. Germline CDR1 reads MGHDK; CDR2 reads SYGVNS. This CDR3 is built from 15 residues. The V segment lost 3 bases and the J segment 3 bases; nucleotides outside the gene matches: 4. The CDR3 here is CASSEVRGDTGELFF. DNA for the CDR3: TGTGCCAGCAGTGAGGTACGGGGGGACACCGGGGAGCTGTTTTTT.

The rearrangement links TRBV20-1 to TRBJ2-7, with a possible D match to TRBD1 (5 bases). Per the germline V gene, CDR1 is DFQATT and CDR2 is SNEGSKA (reference sequence). There are 10 residues in the CDR3. V was pared by 8 bases and J by 5 bases, with 10 bases between. The CDR3 coding sequence is TGCAGTTTCCAGGGTAACGAGCAGTACTTC. It codes for CSFQGNEQYF.

V gene TRBV5-4 combines with J gene TRBJ2-5, with 9 nucleotides matching TRBD1. The trim removed 4 bases at V and 5 bases at J, leaving 6 bases unmatched. This CDR3 is 14 amino acids long. Germline CDR1 SGHNT, CDR2 YYREEE (reference sequence). The CDR3 protein is CASSPRTGVETQYF. The CDR3 DNA reads TGTGCCAGCAGCCCACGGACAGGGGTGGAGACCCAGTACTTC. The whole variable domain, remainder taken from reference TRBV5-4 and TRBJ2-5, is ETGVTQSPTHLIKTRGQQVTLRCSSQSGHNTVSWYQQALGQGPQFIFQYYREEENGRGNFPPRFSGLQFPNYSSELNVNALELDDSALYLCASSPRTGVETQYFGPGTRLLVL.